A selection of T cell receptor beta chains follows, all from one sample in a study of patients and donors after allogeneic stem cell transplantation. TCRdb recomputed calls from the RT-PCR reads with MiXCR, one row per CDR3 protein. The sample has about a million distinct CDR3 sequences, more than 15% seen once. The source material was blood, either unsorted or a sorted T cell fraction (not recorded which). These receptors came from a human donor who was either an allogeneic HSCT recipient or a stem cell or donor lymphocyte infusion donor (not recorded which). It is not recorded whose cells these are; they may come from a transplant donor. Each CDR3 is given with its conserved first and last residue. Each record gives: D gene, clone size, J gene, V gene, CDR3 protein, CDR3 DNA. The D gene is left open where the match is weak. A row's size may be missing; if present it is once, few, many or a size class.

TRBD2 | . | TRBJ2-5 | TRBV15 | CATSRDGSGSKQETQYF | TGTGCCACCAGCAGAGATGGTAGCGGGAGTAAACAAGAGACCCAGTACTTC
TRBD2 | . | TRBJ2-1 | TRBV9 | CASSGTSGTSEQFF | TGTGCCAGCAGCGGTACTAGCGGGACGAGTGAGCAGTTCTTC
. | . | TRBJ2-3 | TRBV14 | CASSQFPTDTQYF | TGTGCCAGCAGCCAATTCCCCACAGATACGCAGTATTTT
. | . | TRBJ2-3 | TRBV2 | CASSGNSGTDTQYF | TGTGCCAGCAGTGGGAATAGCGGAACAGATACGCAGTATTTT
TRBD1 | few | TRBJ1-1 | TRBV2 | CASSEPGQGALTEAFF | TGTGCCAGCAGTGAACCGGGACAGGGGGCTCTGACTGAAGCTTTCTTT
TRBD1 | few | TRBJ2-3 | TRBV7-9 | CASSYRQGMVADTQYF | TGTGCCAGCAGCTACCGACAGGGAATGGTGGCAGATACGCAGTATTTT
. | . | TRBJ2-2 | TRBV7-2 | CASSLNLAPTGELFF | TGTGCCAGCAGCTTAAATCTAGCGCCCACCGGGGAGCTGTTTTTT
. | . | TRBJ2-1 | TRBV11-2 | CASSLSGGRRDEQFF | TGTGCCAGCAGCTTATCAGGGGGGAGAAGGGATGAGCAGTTCTTC
TRBD1 | few | TRBJ2-7 | TRBV6-2/TRBV6-3 | CASSYGTVDGRTYEQYF | TGTGCCAGCAGTTACGGGACAGTGGACGGTAGAACCTACGAGCAGTACTTC
. | . | TRBJ2-3 | TRBV25-1 | CASGSRREGRDTQYF | TGTGCCAGCGGGTCCCGGAGGGAAGGTCGAGATACGCAGTATTTT
TRBD1 | few | TRBJ1-3 | TRBV5-1 | CASSLVGTESGNTIYF | TGCGCCAGCAGCTTGGTGGGGACAGAAAGTGGAAACACCATATATTTT
. | few | TRBJ2-6 | TRBV4-1 | CASGVTGISGANVLTF | TGCGCCAGCGGGGTAACAGGAATCTCTGGGGCCAACGTCCTGACTTTC
TRBD2 | . | TRBJ2-1 | TRBV2 | CASTLTSGKYNEQFF | TGTGCCAGCACCTTGACTAGCGGGAAATACAATGAGCAGTTCTTC
. | few | TRBJ2-2 | TRBV12-3/TRBV12-4 | CASSTRGPLNTGELFF | TGTGCCAGCAGTACCAGAGGGCCCCTCAACACCGGGGAGCTGTTTTTT
. | many | TRBJ2-7 | TRBV7-6 | CASSLEGLEDEQYF | TGTGCCAGCAGCCTAGAGGGTTTGGAGGACGAGCAGTACTTC
TRBD1 | . | TRBJ1-2 | TRBV6-5 | CASSFDRGERYGYTF | TGTGCCAGCAGTTTCGACAGGGGGGAACGCTATGGCTACACCTTC
. | few | TRBJ1-2 | TRBV7-2 | CASREGGGNYGYTF | TGTGCCAGCAGGGAGGGAGGGGGAAACTATGGCTACACCTTC
. | . | TRBJ2-1 | TRBV6-6 | CASFLGNEQFF | TGTGCCAGCTTTCTGGGGAATGAGCAGTTCTTC
. | . | TRBJ2-5 | TRBV2 | CARGRDQETQYF | TGTGCCAGAGGACGGGACCAAGAGACCCAGTACTTC
. | . | TRBJ2-7 | TRBV5-1 | CASSLANPLSLEQYF | TGCGCCAGCAGCTTGGCGAACCCCCTTAGCTTGGAGCAGTACTTC
TRBD1 | many | TRBJ1-5 | TRBV20-1 | CSARDRRGHQPQHF | TGCAGTGCTAGGGACCGCAGGGGGCATCAGCCCCAGCATTTT
. | few | TRBJ2-2 | TRBV7-6 | CASSLDIPNTGELFF | TGTGCCAGCAGCTTAGACATACCGAACACCGGGGAGCTGTTTTTT
TRBD1 | . | TRBJ1-1 | TRBV7-9 | CASFYRDRDTEAFF | TGTGCCAGCTTTTATAGGGACAGGGATACTGAAGCTTTCTTT
TRBD1 | . | TRBJ2-3 | TRBV19 | CASSRTGGTSTDTQYF | TGTGCCAGTAGCCGGACAGGGGGCACTAGCACAGATACGCAGTATTTT
. | . | TRBJ2-2 | TRBV12-3/TRBV12-4 | CASTAPGTGRTGELFF | TGTGCCAGCACCGCCCCTGGAACAGGGCGGACCGGGGAGCTGTTTTTT
TRBD2 | once | TRBJ2-1 | TRBV18 | CASSPKAGERNEQFF | TGTGCCAGCTCACCAAAAGCGGGAGAGAGAAATGAGCAGTTCTTC
TRBD1 | many | TRBJ1-5 | TRBV29-1 | CSVLLGTGLGNQPQHF | TGCAGCGTTCTCTTAGGGACAGGGCTTGGGAATCAGCCCCAGCATTTT
. | many | TRBJ2-3 | TRBV12-3/TRBV12-4 | CASSSRFRTDTQYF | TGTGCCAGCAGCAGTAGATTCCGCACAGATACGCAGTATTTT
. | few | TRBJ2-3 | TRBV21-1 | CASNTRTDTQYF | TGTGCCAGCAACACGAGGACAGATACGCAGTATTTT
. | once | TRBJ1-1 | TRBV5-1 | CASSIQRPNTEAFF | TGCGCCAGCAGTATACAGAGGCCGAACACTGAAGCTTTCTTT
. | . | TRBJ2-2 | TRBV19 | CASSISGTFTGELFF | TGTGCCAGTAGTATCAGCGGTACTTTCACCGGGGAGCTGTTTTTT
. | few | TRBJ2-7 | TRBV24-1 | CATSADYSPIYEQYF | TGTGCCACCAGTGCCGATTACAGTCCGATCTACGAGCAGTACTTC
. | . | TRBJ2-4 | TRBV4-3 | CASSLSDLAKNIQYF | TGCGCCAGCAGCCTTTCAGACTTAGCCAAAAACATTCAGTACTTC
. | . | TRBJ1-2 | TRBV24-1 | CATSDPTQDPGYTF | TGTGCCACCAGTGACCCAACCCAGGACCCTGGCTACACCTTC
. | . | TRBJ1-1 | TRBV4-1 | CASSPEGTRKFRAFF | TGCGCCAGCAGCCCAGAGGGCACCAGAAAGTTTCGAGCTTTCTTT
. | . | TRBJ1-4 | TRBV5-1 | CASSAYSGGNEKLFF | TGCGCCAGCAGCGCGTACTCGGGCGGTAATGAAAAACTGTTTTTT
. | . | TRBJ2-5 | TRBV7-3 | CASSLRGKDGKETQYF | TGTGCCAGCAGCTTAAGAGGGAAGGACGGGAAAGAGACCCAGTACTTC
TRBD2 | . | TRBJ2-3 | TRBV7-8 | CASSETILAGGGGDTQYF | TGTGCCAGCAGCGAAACCATTCTAGCGGGGGGCGGTGGAGATACGCAGTATTTT
. | many | TRBJ1-5 | TRBV20-1 | CSARGTDSNQPQHF | TGCAGTGCTAGAGGGACAGATAGCAATCAGCCCCAGCATTTT
TRBD1 | . | TRBJ2-2 | TRBV12-3/TRBV12-4 | CASSPIRTGSITGELFF | TGTGCCAGCAGTCCGATTAGGACAGGGAGTATTACCGGGGAGCTGTTTTTT
. | few | TRBJ2-5 | TRBV5-1 | CASSLGQQNQETQYF | TGCGCCAGCAGCTTGGGACAGCAAAACCAAGAGACCCAGTACTTC
. | . | TRBJ1-2 | TRBV20-1 | CSALPGGNYGYTF | TGCAGTGCCCTTCCTGGGGGGAACTATGGCTACACCTTC
. | few | TRBJ2-1 | TRBV25-1 | CASSEMAYEQFF | TGTGCCAGCAGTGAAATGGCGTATGAGCAGTTCTTC
. | few | TRBJ2-2 | TRBV2 | CASKGQQGVTGELFF | TGTGCCAGCAAGGGACAACAGGGAGTCACCGGGGAGCTGTTTTTT
TRBD1 | . | TRBJ1-1 | TRBV4-2 | CASSQETGLNTEAFF | TGTGCCAGCAGCCAGGAGACAGGGTTGAACACTGAAGCTTTCTTT
. | . | TRBJ1-5 | TRBV7-2 | CASSANTGLLGNQPQHF | TGTGCCAGCAGCGCAAACACAGGGCTTCTAGGAAATCAGCCCCAGCATTTT
TRBD1 | many | TRBJ2-7 | TRBV6-1 | CASSSDRGYEQYF | TGTGCCAGCAGCTCAGACAGGGGCTACGAGCAGTACTTC
. | . | TRBJ2-5 | TRBV27 | CASSSLVAGRSQYF | TGTGCCAGCAGTTCGTTGGTCGCGGGGCGGTCCCAGTACTTC
. | many | TRBJ1-1 | TRBV20-1 | CSARAPGSTEAFF | TGCAGTGCTAGAGCGCCGGGGAGCACTGAAGCTTTCTTT
. | . | TRBJ2-1 | TRBV5-1 | CASSPRGPSTYNEQFF | TGCGCCAGCAGCCCCAGAGGACCGTCCACCTACAATGAGCAGTTCTTC
. | . | TRBJ1-1 | TRBV6-1 | CASSRSPNTEAFF | TGTGCCAGCAGTCGATCACCCAACACTGAAGCTTTCTTT
TRBD1 | . | TRBJ2-3 | TRBV5-1 | CASSLAGGIADTQYF | TGCGCCAGCAGCTTGGCAGGGGGCATTGCAGATACGCAGTATTTT
. | . | TRBJ2-2 | TRBV24-1 | CATSGLEGTGELFF | TGTGCCACCAGTGGATTAGAGGGAACCGGGGAGCTGTTTTTT
. | . | TRBJ2-7 | TRBV15 | CATSREHRNYEQYF | TGTGCCACCAGCAGAGAGCACAGGAACTACGAGCAGTACTTC
TRBD2 | few | TRBJ2-7 | TRBV24-1 | CATSDPGTSVYEQYF | TGTGCCACCAGTGACCCCGGGACTAGCGTATACGAGCAGTACTTC
. | few | TRBJ1-3 | TRBV24-1 | CATSDSTGSGNTIYF | TGTGCCACCAGTGATTCGACAGGCTCTGGAAACACCATATATTTT
. | many | TRBJ2-1 | TRBV5-1 | CASSLDYNEQFF | TGCGCCAGCAGCTTAGACTACAATGAGCAGTTCTTC
TRBD2 | few | TRBJ2-7 | TRBV12-3/TRBV12-4 | CASKKSGGLYEQYF | TGTGCCAGCAAGAAGTCGGGGGGACTCTACGAGCAGTACTTC
TRBD1 | . | TRBJ1-4 | TRBV6-1 | CASSPDRVANEKLFF | TGTGCCAGCAGTCCCGACAGGGTGGCTAATGAAAAACTGTTTTTT
TRBD1 | many | TRBJ2-7 | TRBV27 | CASSSLGTGRYEQYF | TGTGCCAGCAGTTCCCTCGGGACAGGGAGATACGAGCAGTACTTC